Listed below are T cell receptor beta chains from one sample, sequenced in a study of Graves' ophthalmopathy and Graves' hyperthyroidism. TCRdb called the multiplex PCR reads again in MiXCR, with one record for every CDR3 protein. The data show hundreds of thousands of distinct CDR3 sequences, 22% seen once. Sequenced input: peripheral blood. The receptor set was obtained from a woman younger than 35 with stable Graves' hyperthyroidism. Some clones in this sample may be carry-over from other donors' samples. The CDR3 runs from the conserved cysteine through the conserved F or W. D genes are given only for firm matches. Rows give clone size only sometimes, using once, few, many, or a class for an expanded clone.

d_call j_call clone_size v_call cdr3_aa cdr3_nt
TRBD2 TRBJ2-5 . TRBV3-1 CASSQGAGEYF TGTGCCAGCAGCCAAGGCGCGGGGGAGTACTTC
. TRBJ1-2 many TRBV20-1 CSARDQRGNYGYTF TGCAGTGCTAGAGATCAGAGGGGCAACTATGGCTACACCTTC
. TRBJ1-1 many TRBV27 CASSLLVGNTEAFF TGTGCCAGCAGTTTACTGGTAGGGAACACTGAAGCTTTCTTT
. TRBJ2-2 many TRBV12-3/TRBV12-4 CASSLRLGGELFF TGTGCCAGCAGTCTCAGACTGGGCGGGGAGCTGTTTTTT
. TRBJ1-5 many TRBV25-1 CASRQGSNQPQHF TGTGCCAGCAGACAGGGAAGCAATCAGCCCCAGCATTTT
. TRBJ1-5 many TRBV6-1 CASSISGISNQPQHF TGTGCCAGCAGTATTTCAGGGATTAGCAATCAGCCCCAGCATTTT
TRBD2 TRBJ2-4 . TRBV27 CASSLKAIGRNIQYF TGTGCCAGCAGTTTGAAGGCTATCGGGAGGAACATTCAGTACTTC
TRBD1 TRBJ1-1 few TRBV6-1 CASSEGEEGAEGAFF TGTGCCAGCAGTGAAGGGGAGGAGGGGGCTGAAGGGGCTTTCTTT
TRBD1 TRBJ2-7 many TRBV6-5 CASSYRGQGSYEQYF TGTGCCAGCAGTTACAGGGGGCAGGGCTCCTACGAGCAGTACTTC
. TRBJ1-1 many TRBV3-1 CASSQVKNSEAFF TGTGCCAGCAGCCAAGTTAAGAACTCTGAAGCTTTCTTT
. TRBJ1-5 . TRBV4-1 CASSQEGDQPQHF TGCGCCAGCAGCCAAGAAGGTGATCAGCCCCAGCATTTT
TRBD2 TRBJ2-7 once TRBV10-3 CATGSGLAGASYEQYF TGTGCCACCGGATCGGGACTAGCGGGAGCCTCCTACGAGCAGTACTTC
. TRBJ2-5 . TRBV20-1 CSAARLILAETQYF TGCAGTGCTGCCCGACTCATACTTGCAGAGACCCAGTACTTC
. TRBJ2-7 many TRBV2 CASSPSGTDYEQYF TGTGCCAGCAGTCCCTCCGGGACGGACTACGAGCAGTACTTC
TRBD1 TRBJ1-1 many TRBV6-5 CASSYVGQGGTEAFF TGTGCCAGCAGTTACGTGGGACAGGGTGGGACTGAAGCTTTCTTT
. TRBJ1-6 . TRBV6-1 CASSDPAANVNSPLHF TGTGCCAGCAGTGACCCGGCTGCGAATGTTAATTCACCCCTCCACTTT
. TRBJ1-1 many TRBV15 CATSERERSTEAFF TGTGCCACCAGCGAGAGGGAACGTAGCACTGAAGCTTTCTTT
TRBD1 TRBJ2-7 many TRBV2 CASSIPPTGAYEQYF TGTGCCAGCAGTATACCCCCGACAGGGGCCTACGAGCAGTACTTC
. TRBJ2-7 many TRBV4-1 CASSPMDGAIYEQYF TGCGCCAGCAGCCCGATGGACGGGGCGATCTACGAGCAGTACTTC
. TRBJ1-1 . TRBV6-1 CASNQEVNTEAFF TGTGCCAGCAATCAGGAAGTGAACACTGAAGCTTTCTTT